This TCR beta chain derives from a study of neoadjuvant anti-PD-1 for oral cavity cancer. Study at large: Patients without progression received a fourth nivolumab dose around day 43, then surgical resection on days 50-56.

TCRdb's table, derived via immunoSEQ multiplex PCR, lists solely in-frame clones and lacks some. The repertoire holds 8,500 to 10,000 clones, with 64% as singletons. Germline V gene lookup returns CDR1 GTSNPN and CDR2 SVGIG (reference sequence). V lost 5 bases and J 0 bases, leaving 8 bases between the germline ends. The CDR3 consists of 13 residues. Time point described: after neoadjuvant nivolumab, at surgical resection. The V call is TRBV30, the J call TRBJ1-3, with D unresolved. The sample in question was PBMCs, obtained after nivolumab (anti-PD-1) treatment. The TCR was taken from a person aged 35-79 years with oral cavity squamous cell carcinoma. CDR3 DNA: TGTGCCTGGCGCTGGACCTCTGGAAACACCATATATTTT. Translation gives CAWRWTSGNTIYF.